This T cell receptor beta chain came from a study of T cell changes during pregnancy in multiple sclerosis. Clones were read by immunoSEQ multiplex PCR, and TCRdb kept only the in-frame ones, dropping some. The sample has tens of thousands of clones, nearly 95% seen once; the top ten hold about 1%. Germline CDR1 reads MNHEY; CDR2 reads SMNVEV (reference sequence). V was trimmed by 7 bases and J by 7 bases, leaving 16 bases between them. The CDR3 is made up of 13 amino acids. The sequenced sample was peripheral blood, obtained in the second trimester of pregnancy. The sequence was collected from a female donor with multiple sclerosis, enrolled in a pregnancy study. The chain is built from TRBV27 and TRBJ1-2; D remains unclear. The CDR3 DNA is TGTGCCAGCATGGGTGGCCTTCGAGGTGGCTACACCTTC. Protein: CASMGGLRGGYTF.